This TCR beta chain was documented in a study of shared clonotypes between healthy human individuals. Assay used: immunoSEQ multiplex PCR; TCRdb lists only in-frame clones, some missing. Altogether approximately 2.1 million clones are present, approximately 93% being singletons, with the ten largest covering about 0.39%. The V and J ends lost 4 bases and 0 bases respectively, with 14 bases between them. CDR3 length: 16 residues. The germline gives CDR1 SGHNT, CDR2 YYREEE (reference sequence). The receptor comes from a man younger than 30 in good health. Some clones in this sample may be carry-over from other donors' samples. The chain is built from TRBV5-4 and TRBJ2-1; unclear D gene. The sequencing sample was made of naive CD4+ T cells from PBMCs. Subset denoted: CD45RA+ positively selected. The CDR3 coding sequence is TGTGCCAGCAGCCCCGCTTGGGGAAGCTCCTACAATGAGCAGTTCTTC. Its protein product is CASSPAWGSSYNEQFF.